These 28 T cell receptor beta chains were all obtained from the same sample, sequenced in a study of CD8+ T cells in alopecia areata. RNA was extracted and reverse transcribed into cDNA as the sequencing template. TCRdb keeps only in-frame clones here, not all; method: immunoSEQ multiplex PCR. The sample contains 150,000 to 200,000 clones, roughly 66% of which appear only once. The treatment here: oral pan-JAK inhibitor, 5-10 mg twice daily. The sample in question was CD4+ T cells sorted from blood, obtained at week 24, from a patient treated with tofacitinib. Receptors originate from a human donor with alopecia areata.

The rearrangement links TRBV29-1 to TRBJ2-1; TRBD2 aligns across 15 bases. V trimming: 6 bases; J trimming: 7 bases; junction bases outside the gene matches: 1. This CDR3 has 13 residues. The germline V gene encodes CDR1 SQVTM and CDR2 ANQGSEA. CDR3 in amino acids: CSVGLAGGNEQFF. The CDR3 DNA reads TGCAGCGTCGGACTAGCGGGGGGGAATGAGCAGTTCTTC.

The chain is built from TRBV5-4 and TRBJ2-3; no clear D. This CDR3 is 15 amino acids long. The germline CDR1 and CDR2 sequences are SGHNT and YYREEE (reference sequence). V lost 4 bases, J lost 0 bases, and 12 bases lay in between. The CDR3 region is CASSAASTSTDTQYF. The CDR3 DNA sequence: TGTGCCAGCAGCGCAGCCTCTACCAGCACAGATACGCAGTATTTT.

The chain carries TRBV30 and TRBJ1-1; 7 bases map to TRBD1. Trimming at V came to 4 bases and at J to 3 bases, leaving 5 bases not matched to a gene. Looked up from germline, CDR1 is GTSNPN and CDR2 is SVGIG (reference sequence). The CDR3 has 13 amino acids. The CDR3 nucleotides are TGTGCCTGGAAGTACAGGGGCGACACTGAAGCTTTCTTT. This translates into CAWKYRGDTEAFF. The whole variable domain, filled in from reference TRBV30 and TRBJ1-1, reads SQTIHQWPATLVQPVGSPLSLECTVEGTSNPNLYWYRQAAGRGLQLLFYSVGIGQISSEVPQNLSASRPQDRQFILSSKKLLLSDSGFYLCAWKYRGDTEAFFGQGTRLTVV.

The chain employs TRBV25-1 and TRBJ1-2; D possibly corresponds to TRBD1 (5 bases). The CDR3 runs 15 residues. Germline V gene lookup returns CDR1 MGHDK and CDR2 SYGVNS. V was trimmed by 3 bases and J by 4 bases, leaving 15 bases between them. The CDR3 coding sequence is TGTGCCAGCAGTGATCCCAGGGAGGGCTTCTATGGCTACACCTTC. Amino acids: CASSDPREGFYGYTF.

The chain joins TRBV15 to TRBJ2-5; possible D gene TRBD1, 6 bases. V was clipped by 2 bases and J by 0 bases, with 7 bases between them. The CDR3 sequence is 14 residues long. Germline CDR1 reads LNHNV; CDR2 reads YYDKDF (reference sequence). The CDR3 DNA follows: TGTGCCACCAGCAGAAGGGACAACCAAGAGACCCAGTACTTC. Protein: CATSRRDNQETQYF.

CDR3 residues: CASSEGVWAFF. In nucleotides, the CDR3 is TGTGCCAGCAGTGAAGGGGTTTGGGCTTTCTTT. V is TRBV25-1 and J is TRBJ1-1; D unresolved. The CDR3 length is 11 residues. From germline, CDR1 is MGHDK and CDR2 SYGVNS. The V gene lost 2 bases and the J gene lost 11 bases, with 9 bases spanning the gap.

Written as DNA, the CDR3 is TGTGCTAGTGGTTTGACTGGGGCCCCTGAAGCTTTCTTT. It specifies CASGLTGAPEAFF. J is TRBJ1-1 and V is TRBV12-5, with D possibly matching TRBD1 (5 bases). CDR1 is LGHNT, CDR2 FRNRAP, per germline. The ends were cut back, 2 bases at V and 6 bases at J, with 10 bases in the middle. The CDR3 has 13 amino acids. The full variable domain, its missing parts supplied by reference TRBV12-5 and TRBJ1-1, is DARVTQTPRHKVTEMGQEVTMRCQPILGHNTVFWYRQTMMQGLELLAYFRNRAPLDDSGMPKDRFSAEMPDATLATLKIQPSEPRDSAVYFCASGLTGAPEAFFGQGTRLTVV.

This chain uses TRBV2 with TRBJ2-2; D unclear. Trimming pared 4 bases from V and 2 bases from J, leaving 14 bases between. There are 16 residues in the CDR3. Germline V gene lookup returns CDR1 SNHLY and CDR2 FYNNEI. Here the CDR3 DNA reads TGTGCCAGCAGTGTAAGTGCGGCAGACAACACCGGGGAGCTGTTTTTT. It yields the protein CASSVSAADNTGELFF.

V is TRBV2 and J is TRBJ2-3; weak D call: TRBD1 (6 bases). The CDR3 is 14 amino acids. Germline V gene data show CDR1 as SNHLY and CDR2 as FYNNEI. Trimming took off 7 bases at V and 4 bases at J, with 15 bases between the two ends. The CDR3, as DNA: TGTGCCAGCACCCAGGGGAAGGGGCCAGATACGCAGTATTTT. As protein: CASTQGKGPDTQYF.

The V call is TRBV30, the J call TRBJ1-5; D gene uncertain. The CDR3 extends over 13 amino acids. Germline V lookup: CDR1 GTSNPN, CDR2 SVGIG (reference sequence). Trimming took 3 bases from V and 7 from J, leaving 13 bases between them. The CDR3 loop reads CAWSPTDKQPQHF. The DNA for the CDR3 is TGTGCCTGGAGCCCAACGGATAAACAGCCCCAGCATTTT.

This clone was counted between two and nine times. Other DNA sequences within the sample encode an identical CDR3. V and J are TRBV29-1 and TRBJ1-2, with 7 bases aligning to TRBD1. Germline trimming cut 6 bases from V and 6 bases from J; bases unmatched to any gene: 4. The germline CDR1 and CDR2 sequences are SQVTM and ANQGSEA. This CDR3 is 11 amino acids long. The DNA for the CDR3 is TGCAGCGTCAGGACAGGTGATGGCTACACCTTC. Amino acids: CSVRTGDGYTF.

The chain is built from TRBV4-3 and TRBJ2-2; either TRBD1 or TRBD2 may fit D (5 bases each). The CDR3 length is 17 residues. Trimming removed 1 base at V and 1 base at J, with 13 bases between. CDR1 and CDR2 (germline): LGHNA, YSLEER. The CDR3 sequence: CASSQVVLGGNTGELFF. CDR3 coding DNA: TGCGCCAGCAGCCAAGTAGTGCTTGGGGGGAACACCGGGGAGCTGTTTTTT.

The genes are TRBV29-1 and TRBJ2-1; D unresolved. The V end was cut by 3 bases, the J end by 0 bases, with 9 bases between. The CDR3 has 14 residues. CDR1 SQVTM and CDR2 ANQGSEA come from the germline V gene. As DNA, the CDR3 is TGCAGCGTTGATGGTCAGAACTCCTACAATGAGCAGTTCTTC. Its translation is CSVDGQNSYNEQFF.

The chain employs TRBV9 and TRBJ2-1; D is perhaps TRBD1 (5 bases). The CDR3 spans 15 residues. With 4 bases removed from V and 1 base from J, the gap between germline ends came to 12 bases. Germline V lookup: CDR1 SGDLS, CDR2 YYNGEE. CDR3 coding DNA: TGTGCCAGCAGCCTTGACTCAGGGTCCTACAATGAGCAGTTCTTC. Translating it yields CASSLDSGSYNEQFF.

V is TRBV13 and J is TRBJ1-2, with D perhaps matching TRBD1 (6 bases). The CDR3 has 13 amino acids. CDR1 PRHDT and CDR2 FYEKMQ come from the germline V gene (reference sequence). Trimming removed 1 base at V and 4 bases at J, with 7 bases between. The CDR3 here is CASSLAGAYGYTF. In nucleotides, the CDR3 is TGTGCCAGCAGCTTAGCGGGGGCCTATGGCTACACCTTC.

Written as DNA, the CDR3 is TGTGCCAGCGCGCCCGGGGGGGAGGTAAAAGCTTTCTTT. Protein product: CASAPGGEVKAFF. The gene calls are TRBV2 and TRBJ1-1, with D maybe TRBD1 (5 bases). The CDR3 length is 13 residues. V lost 8 bases, J lost 9 bases, and 19 bases lay in between. Germline V gives CDR1 SNHLY, CDR2 FYNNEI.

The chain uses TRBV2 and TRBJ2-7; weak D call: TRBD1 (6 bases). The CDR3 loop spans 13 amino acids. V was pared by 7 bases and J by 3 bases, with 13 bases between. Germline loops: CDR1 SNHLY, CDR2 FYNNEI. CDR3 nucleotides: TGTGCCAGCATGGACAGTCCCCTCTACGAGCAGTACTTC. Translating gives CASMDSPLYEQYF.

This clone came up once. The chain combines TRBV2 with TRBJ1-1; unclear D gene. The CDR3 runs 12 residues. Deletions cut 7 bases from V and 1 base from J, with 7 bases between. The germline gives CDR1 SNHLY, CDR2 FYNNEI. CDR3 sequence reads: CASILRNTEAFF. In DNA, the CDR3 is TGTGCCAGCATCCTGAGGAACACTGAAGCTTTCTTT.

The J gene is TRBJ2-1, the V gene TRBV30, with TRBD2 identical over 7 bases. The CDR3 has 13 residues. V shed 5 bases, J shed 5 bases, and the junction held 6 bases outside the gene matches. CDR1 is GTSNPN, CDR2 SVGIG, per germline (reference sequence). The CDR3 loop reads CAWGSGFHNEQFF. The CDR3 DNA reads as TGTGCCTGGGGTAGCGGGTTCCACAATGAGCAGTTCTTC.

The CDR3 reads CAWSVGGINQPQHF. Written as DNA, the CDR3 is TGTGCCTGGAGTGTAGGCGGGATCAATCAGCCCCAGCATTTT. The chain is built from TRBV30 and TRBJ1-5, with unresolved D. This CDR3 is built from 14 residues. V was pared by 0 bases and J by 3 bases, with 9 bases between. CDR1 is GTSNPN, CDR2 SVGIG, per germline (reference sequence).

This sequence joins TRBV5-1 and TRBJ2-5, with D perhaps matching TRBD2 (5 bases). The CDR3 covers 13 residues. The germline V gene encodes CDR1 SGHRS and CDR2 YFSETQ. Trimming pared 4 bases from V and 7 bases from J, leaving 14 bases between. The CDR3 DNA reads TGCGCCAGCAGCGGTCAGCCCGAGGGGACCCAGTACTTC. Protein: CASSGQPEGTQYF.

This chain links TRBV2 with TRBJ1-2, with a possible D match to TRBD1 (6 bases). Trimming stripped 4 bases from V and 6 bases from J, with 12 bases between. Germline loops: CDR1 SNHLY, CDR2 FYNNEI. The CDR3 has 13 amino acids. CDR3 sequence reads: CASSVFRGDGYTF. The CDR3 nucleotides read TGTGCCAGCAGTGTTTTCAGGGGAGATGGCTACACCTTC.

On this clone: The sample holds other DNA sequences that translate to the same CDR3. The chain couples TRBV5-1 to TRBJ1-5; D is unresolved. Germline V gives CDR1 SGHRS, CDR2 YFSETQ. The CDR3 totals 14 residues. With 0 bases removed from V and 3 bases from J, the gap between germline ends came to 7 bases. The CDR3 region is CASSLEGLNQPQHF. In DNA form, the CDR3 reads TGCGCCAGCAGCTTGGAAGGGCTCAATCAGCCCCAGCATTTT.

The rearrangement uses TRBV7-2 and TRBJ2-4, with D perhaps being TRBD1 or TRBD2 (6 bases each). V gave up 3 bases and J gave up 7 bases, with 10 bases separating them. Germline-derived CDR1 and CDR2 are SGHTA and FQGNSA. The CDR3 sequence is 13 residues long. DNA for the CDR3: TGTGCCAGCAGCTTGGGGGGCCAGAACATTCAGTACTTC. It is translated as CASSLGGQNIQYF.

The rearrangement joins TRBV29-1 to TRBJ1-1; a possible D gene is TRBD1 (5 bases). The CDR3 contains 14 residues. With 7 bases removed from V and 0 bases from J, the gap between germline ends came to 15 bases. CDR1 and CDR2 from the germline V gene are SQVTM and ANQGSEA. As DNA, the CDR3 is TGCAGCGGGTCTCTAGGGGCTATGAACACTGAAGCTTTCTTT. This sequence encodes CSGSLGAMNTEAFF.

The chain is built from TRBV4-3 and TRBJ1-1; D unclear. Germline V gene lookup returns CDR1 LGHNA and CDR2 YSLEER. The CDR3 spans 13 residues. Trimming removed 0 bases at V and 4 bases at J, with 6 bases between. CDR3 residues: CASSQEGGTEAFF. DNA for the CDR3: TGCGCCAGCAGCCAAGAGGGAGGCACTGAAGCTTTCTTT.

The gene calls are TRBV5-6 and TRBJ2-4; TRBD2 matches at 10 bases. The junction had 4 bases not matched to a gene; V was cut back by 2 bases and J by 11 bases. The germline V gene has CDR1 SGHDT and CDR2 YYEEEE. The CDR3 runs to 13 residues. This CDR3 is CASSLIGTSVQYF. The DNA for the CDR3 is TGTGCCAGCAGCTTAATTGGGACTAGCGTTCAGTACTTC. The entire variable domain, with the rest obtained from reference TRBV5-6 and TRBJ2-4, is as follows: DAGVTQSPTHLIKTRGQQVTLRCSPKSGHDTVSWYQQALGQGPQFIFQYYEEEERQRGNFPDRFSGHQFPNYSSELNVNALLLGDSALYLCASSLIGTSVQYFGAGTRLSVL.

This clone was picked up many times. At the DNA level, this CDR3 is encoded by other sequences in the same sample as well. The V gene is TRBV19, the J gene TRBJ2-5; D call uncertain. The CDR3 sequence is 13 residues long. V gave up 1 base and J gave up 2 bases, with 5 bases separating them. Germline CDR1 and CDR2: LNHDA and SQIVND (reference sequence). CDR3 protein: CASSIGSQETQYF. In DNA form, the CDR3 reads TGTGCCAGTAGTATAGGCAGTCAAGAGACCCAGTACTTC.